The TCR beta chain described here comes from a study of T cell changes during pregnancy in multiple sclerosis. CDR3 length: 13 amino acids. The V gene lost 2 bases and the J gene lost 3 bases, with 8 bases spanning the gap. Looked up from germline, CDR1 is WSHSY and CDR2 is SAAADI. Assay used: immunoSEQ multiplex PCR; TCRdb lists only in-frame clones, some missing. The data contain about 47,000 clones, around 90% of them singletons. The clonotype originates from a female donor with multiple sclerosis, enrolled in a pregnancy study. Specimen: peripheral blood, collected in the first trimester of pregnancy. The chain combines TRBV10-2 with TRBJ2-7, with D possibly TRBD1 on 6 matching bases. This CDR3 is CASSEGQIYEQYF. The CDR3 region has the DNA TGCGCCAGCAGTGAGGGACAGATCTACGAGCAGTACTTC.